Presented here are 27 T cell receptor beta chains from one specimen sequenced in a study of cytomegalovirus exposure and HLA in healthy donors. PCR employed 60 Vbeta and 13 Jbeta primers. Sequencing used immunoSEQ multiplex PCR; TCRdb keeps in-frame clones, though not all of them. The repertoire has about 230,000 clones, around four fifths of them found once; the top ten carry roughly 0.45%. The sequenced sample was PBMCs. The origin of the receptors is a boy aged 10-17 years in good health and CMV-seronegative.

This chain uses TRBV6-5 with TRBJ1-4; D perhaps matches TRBD1 (5 bases). Germline-derived CDR1 and CDR2 are MNHEY and SVGAGI. The V end was cut by 2 bases, the J end by 4 bases, with 14 bases between. The CDR3 spans 16 residues. CDR3 bases: TGTGCCAGCAGTTACGCCGTGGGACTCTTTAATGAAAAACTGTTTTTT. Translating it yields CASSYAVGLFNEKLFF.

This clone was observed once. This chain uses TRBV30 with TRBJ1-2; D not resolved. The CDR3 sequence is 12 residues long. The V gene's germline CDR1 is GTSNPN and CDR2 SVGIG (reference sequence). Trimming took 4 bases from V and 4 from J, leaving 10 bases between them. Written as DNA, the CDR3 is TGTGCCTGGAACGACAATTTCTATGGCTACACCTTC. Encoded protein: CAWNDNFYGYTF.

V is TRBV11-1 and J is TRBJ2-1; 11 bases agree with TRBD2. Germline V lookup: CDR1 SGHAT, CDR2 FQDESV (reference sequence). Trimming at V came to 1 base and at J to 3 bases, leaving 2 bases not matched to a gene. The CDR3 sequence is 16 residues long. The CDR3 sequence is CASSLGLAGHYNEQFF. CDR3 nucleotides: TGTGCCAGCAGCTTAGGACTAGCGGGACACTACAATGAGCAGTTCTTC.

This clone was recorded only once. V is TRBV2 and J is TRBJ1-2; the match to TRBD1 covers 8 bases. Germline loops: CDR1 SNHLY, CDR2 FYNNEI. This CDR3 comprises 15 residues. Germline trimming cut 8 bases from V and 8 bases from J; bases unmatched to any gene: 16. Here the CDR3 reads CASRSGQGGSGGYTF. The CDR3 DNA reads TGTGCCAGCCGCTCAGGACAGGGAGGTTCGGGCGGCTACACCTTC.

Note on this clone: The identical CDR3 is also encoded by other nucleotide sequences in the sample. The rearrangement joins TRBV15 to TRBJ1-5, with TRBD1 as a possible D gene (5 bases). Trimming removed 1 base at V and 4 bases at J, with 11 bases between. Germline lookup yields CDR1 LNHNV and CDR2 YYDKDF (reference sequence). CDR3 length: 15 amino acids. The CDR3 sequence is CATSRGQGGNQPQHF. The CDR3 nucleotides read TGTGCCACCAGCAGAGGTCAGGGCGGAAATCAGCCCCAGCATTTT.

This clone was detected only once. The V and J genes are TRBV7-9 and TRBJ2-1; 11 nucleotides align to TRBD2. The germline gives CDR1 SEHNR, CDR2 FQNEAQ (reference sequence). The CDR3 is made up of 15 amino acids. Trimming cost V 3 bases and J 9 bases; bases outside gene matches: 7. The CDR3 is CASSLISGGGGEQFF. CDR3 nucleotide sequence: TGTGCCAGCAGCTTGATTAGCGGGGGGGGAGGTGAGCAGTTCTTC.

V is TRBV10-1 and J is TRBJ1-5, with 11 bases fitting TRBD1. With 4 bases clipped from V and 0 bases from J, the junction kept 8 bases outside the gene matches. Germline values: CDR1 WNHNN, CDR2 SYGVQD (reference sequence). There are 18 residues in the CDR3. In DNA form, the CDR3 reads TGCGCCAGCAGTGGGGGACAGGGGGTGCTAGATAGCAATCAGCCCCAGCATTTT. This sequence encodes CASSGGQGVLDSNQPQHF.

The V and J genes are TRBV10-2 and TRBJ1-1; unclear D gene. V was trimmed by 6 bases and J by 4 bases, leaving 15 bases between them. CDR3 size: 14 residues. Germline values: CDR1 WSHSY, CDR2 SAAADI. The DNA for the CDR3 is TGCGCCAGCAGGGAATTGAATAGAGGCACTGAAGCTTTCTTT. Its protein is CASRELNRGTEAFF.

The V gene is TRBV6-4, the J gene TRBJ2-5, with 7 positions matching TRBD2. CDR3 size: 14 residues. Germline CDR1 is MRHNA and CDR2 is SNTAGT. J lost 1 base, V lost 9 bases, and 8 bases had no gene match. The CDR3 sequence is CASDCGGIQETQYF. The CDR3 DNA reads TGTGCCAGTGATTGCGGGGGAATCCAAGAGACCCAGTACTTC.

A few counts support this clone. The chain has TRBV7-2 and TRBJ1-1, with D maybe TRBD1 (6 bases). This CDR3 contains 15 residues. The germline V and J ends were trimmed by 2 bases and 0 bases, with 10 bases remaining between them. Per the germline V gene, CDR1 is SGHTA and CDR2 is FQGNSA. The CDR3 protein is CASSLNRVMNTEAFF. The CDR3 region has the DNA TGTGCCAGCAGCTTAAACAGGGTCATGAACACTGAAGCTTTCTTT. Full variable domain (rest looked up from reference TRBV7-2 and TRBJ1-1): GAGVSQSPSNKVTEKGKDVELRCDPISGHTALYWYRQSLGQGLEFLIYFQGNSAPDKSGLPSDRFSAERTGGSVSTLTIQRTQQEDSAVYLCASSLNRVMNTEAFFGQGTRLTVV.

The chain combines TRBV19 with TRBJ1-6; D uncertain. Germline V CDR1 and CDR2: LNHDA, SQIVND (reference sequence). The V end was cut by 0 bases, the J end by 14 bases, with 17 bases between. The CDR3 consists of 15 residues. The CDR3 loop is CASSIDPRPQKALHF. The CDR3 DNA sequence: TGTGCCAGTAGTATAGATCCTCGGCCACAGAAAGCCCTCCACTTT.

The rearrangement links TRBV19 to TRBJ2-1; the D gene is possibly TRBD2 (7 bases). Germline assignment: CDR1 LNHDA and CDR2 SQIVND (reference sequence). This CDR3 comprises 15 residues. V was pared by 5 bases and J by 4 bases, with 15 bases between. CDR3 DNA: TGTGCCAGTAGTCGAGGGGGGGGTTTTTACAATGAGCAGTTCTTC. Protein: CASSRGGGFYNEQFF.

V and J are TRBV6-5 and TRBJ2-5, with D possibly being TRBD2 (6 bases). TRBJ2-7 explains the end of the DNA better; the J call may be wrong. CDR1 is MNHEY, CDR2 SVGAGI, per germline. The CDR3 length is 15 residues. As DNA, the CDR3 is TGTGCCAGCAGTTACTGGGTCGGAGGGAACTACGAGCAGTACTTC. Residues: CASSYWVGGNYEQYF.

The chain recombines TRBV19 with TRBJ2-7; D remains ambiguous. The germline V gene has CDR1 LNHDA and CDR2 SQIVND (reference sequence). The CDR3 runs to 13 residues. The V gene lost 3 bases and the J gene lost 5 bases, with 11 bases spanning the gap. The CDR3 DNA sequence: TGTGCCAGTAGTATGAGTACCATGAACGAGCAGTACTTC. Amino acid sequence: CASSMSTMNEQYF.

The chain couples TRBV11-3 to TRBJ2-2; D is unresolved. Germline V gives CDR1 SGHNT, CDR2 YENEEA. This CDR3 region has 14 residues. Trimming took 1 base from V and 5 from J, leaving 8 bases between them. Here the CDR3 reads CASSLVAVTGELFF. The CDR3, as DNA: TGTGCCAGCAGCTTAGTGGCAGTAACCGGGGAGCTGTTTTTT.

The J gene is TRBJ1-2, the V gene TRBV5-1; the match to TRBD1 covers 8 bases. The J segment lost 2 bases and the V segment lost 4 bases, leaving 16 bases of the junction unmatched. Germline V gives CDR1 SGHRS, CDR2 YFSETQ. The CDR3 is 18 amino acids. The CDR3 is CASSNPGDRLGQNYGYTF. The CDR3 DNA reads TGCGCCAGCAGCAACCCCGGGGACAGGCTCGGTCAAAACTATGGCTACACCTTC.

This chain connects TRBV6-6 to TRBJ2-7; TRBD2 might be the D (5 bases). The CDR3 has 15 residues. Deletions cut 6 bases from V and 2 bases from J, with 17 bases between. Looked up from germline, CDR1 is MNHNY and CDR2 is SVGAGI (reference sequence). CDR3 loop: CASRSRGGPTYEQYF. The CDR3 DNA reads as TGTGCCAGCAGATCCCGAGGCGGGCCCACCTACGAGCAGTACTTC.

This rearrangement joins TRBV6-5 to TRBJ1-3, with D unresolved. Germline V gene lookup returns CDR1 MNHEY and CDR2 SVGAGI. Trimming took off 6 bases at V and 2 bases at J, with 8 bases between the two ends. This CDR3 contains 13 residues. The CDR3 DNA is TGTGCCAGCAGGTCGTATCCTGGAAACACCATATATTTT. It specifies CASRSYPGNTIYF.

CDR3 residues: CASSPREGLAGAYEQYF. CDR3 nucleotide sequence: TGTGCCAGCAGCCCCCGAGAGGGACTAGCGGGAGCCTACGAGCAGTACTTC. J is TRBJ2-7 and V is TRBV9; TRBD2 aligns across 14 bases. CDR1 SGDLS and CDR2 YYNGEE come from the germline V gene. Trimming at V came to 4 bases and at J to 2 bases, leaving 8 bases not matched to a gene. The CDR3 length is 17 residues.

This clone is a singleton in its sample. The genes are TRBV7-2 and TRBJ1-6; D gene ambiguous. V was trimmed by 2 bases and J by 10 bases, leaving 15 bases between them. CDR1 and CDR2 from the germline V gene are SGHTA and FQGNSA. CDR3 size: 15 residues. CDR3 DNA sequence: TGTGCCAGCAGCTTATCAACGGGGTCGTTCTCACCCCTCCACTTT. Amino acids: CASSLSTGSFSPLHF. Combining the CDR3 with reference TRBV7-2 and TRBJ1-6 gives the whole variable domain GAGVSQSPSNKVTEKGKDVELRCDPISGHTALYWYRQSLGQGLEFLIYFQGNSAPDKSGLPSDRFSAERTGGSVSTLTIQRTQQEDSAVYLCASSLSTGSFSPLHFGNGTRLTVT.

The chain carries TRBV27 and TRBJ2-1; 8 nucleotides agree with TRBD1. The CDR3 sequence is 14 residues long. With V trimmed by 3 bases and J by 8 bases, 6 bases remained unmatched. The V gene's germline CDR1 is MNHEY and CDR2 SMNVEV (reference sequence). CDR3 sequence (DNA): TGTGCCAGCAGTTTCGTGCAGGGGGCCTATGAGCAGTTCTTC. Its protein is CASSFVQGAYEQFF.

The V gene is TRBV11-3, the J gene TRBJ2-7, with 8 bases aligning to TRBD1. The V gene end was trimmed by 5 bases and the J gene end by 0 bases; junction bases not matched to a gene: 6. The CDR3 spans 15 residues. Germline CDR1 and CDR2: SGHNT and YENEEA. CDR3 in amino acids: CASSAGQGNSYEQYF. The CDR3 coding sequence is TGTGCCAGCAGCGCCGGACAGGGAAACTCCTACGAGCAGTACTTC.

This clone came up once. The chain employs TRBV7-9 and TRBJ2-7; TRBD1 agrees at 7 bases. V was clipped by 4 bases and J by 9 bases; unmatched bases: 12. The CDR3 runs 14 residues. Germline values: CDR1 SEHNR, CDR2 FQNEAQ (reference sequence). The DNA of the CDR3 is TGTGCCAGCAGCTCGTACAGGGGTTGGCGCGGGCAGTACTTC. As protein: CASSSYRGWRGQYF.

The rearrangement uses TRBV18 and TRBJ1-5; D is uncertain. This CDR3 has 15 residues. The V end lost 3 bases, the J end lost 6 bases, and 15 bases lay between the germline ends. Germline V gene lookup returns CDR1 KGHSH and CDR2 LQKENI. The CDR3 loop is CASSPPNQVGQPQHF. CDR3 in DNA: TGTGCCAGCTCACCCCCTAACCAGGTCGGTCAGCCCCAGCATTTT. The variable domain in full, with the rest retrieved from reference TRBV18 and TRBJ1-5, is NAGVMQNPRHLVRRRGQEARLRCSPMKGHSHVYWYRQLPEEGLKFMVYLQKENIIDESGMPKERFSAEFPKEGPSILRIQQVVRGDSAAYFCASSPPNQVGQPQHFGDGTRLSIL.

V is TRBV5-1 and J is TRBJ2-5; 7 bases map to TRBD1. Trimming cost V 3 bases and J 3 bases; bases outside gene matches: 11. CDR3 length equals 16 residues. Germline CDR1 is SGHRS and CDR2 is YFSETQ. The CDR3 sequence: CASSSLLGTAKETQYF. In DNA, the CDR3 is TGCGCCAGCAGCTCCTTGCTTGGGACAGCAAAAGAGACCCAGTACTTC.

The V call is TRBV29-1, the J call TRBJ1-3; D gene unclear. V gave up 1 base and J gave up 3 bases, with 10 bases separating them. Per the germline V gene, CDR1 is SQVTM and CDR2 is ANQGSEA. The CDR3 spans 14 residues. CDR3 amino acids: CSVEVPTFGNTIYF. In DNA form, the CDR3 reads TGCAGCGTTGAAGTACCGACTTTTGGAAACACCATATATTTT. Based on the CDR3 plus reference TRBV29-1 and TRBJ1-3, the full variable domain is SAVISQKPSRDICQRGTSLTIQCQVDSQVTMMFWYRQQPGQSLTLIATANQGSEATYESGFVIDKFPISRPNLTFSTLTVSNMSPEDSSIYLCSVEVPTFGNTIYFGEGSWLTVV.

The chain links TRBV6-1 to TRBJ1-1; 12 positions match TRBD1. Trimming removed 3 bases from V and 11 bases from J; junction bases left unmatched: 4. The CDR3 runs to 13 residues. Germline-derived CDR1 and CDR2 are MNHNS and SASEGT. CDR3 residues: CASSDRDRGQAFF. The CDR3 DNA reads TGTGCCAGCAGTGACCGGGACAGGGGGCAGGCTTTCTTT.